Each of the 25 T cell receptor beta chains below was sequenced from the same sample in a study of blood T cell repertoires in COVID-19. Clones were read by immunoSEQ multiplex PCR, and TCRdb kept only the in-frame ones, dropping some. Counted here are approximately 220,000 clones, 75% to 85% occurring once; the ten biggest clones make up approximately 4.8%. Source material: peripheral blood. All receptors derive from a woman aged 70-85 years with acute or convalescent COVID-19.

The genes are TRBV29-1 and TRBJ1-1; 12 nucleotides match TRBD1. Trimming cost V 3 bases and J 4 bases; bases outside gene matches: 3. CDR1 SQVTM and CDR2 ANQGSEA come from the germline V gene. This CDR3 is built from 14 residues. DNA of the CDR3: TGCAGCGTTGACTCGGGACAGGGGGCCACTGAAGCTTTCTTT. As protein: CSVDSGQGATEAFF.

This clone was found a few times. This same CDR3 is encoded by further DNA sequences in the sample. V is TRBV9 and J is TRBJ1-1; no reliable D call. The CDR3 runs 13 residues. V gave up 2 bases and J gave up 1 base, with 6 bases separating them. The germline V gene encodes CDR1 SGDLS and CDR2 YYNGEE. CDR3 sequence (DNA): TGTGCCAGCAGCGTTAGTGGGAACACTGAAGCTTTCTTT. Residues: CASSVSGNTEAFF.

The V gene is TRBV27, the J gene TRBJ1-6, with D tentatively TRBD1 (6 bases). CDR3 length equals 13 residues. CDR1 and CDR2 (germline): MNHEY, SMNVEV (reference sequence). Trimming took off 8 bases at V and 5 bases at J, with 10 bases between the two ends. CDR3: CASRQAHNSPLHF. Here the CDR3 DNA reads TGTGCCAGCCGACAGGCGCATAATTCACCCCTCCACTTT.

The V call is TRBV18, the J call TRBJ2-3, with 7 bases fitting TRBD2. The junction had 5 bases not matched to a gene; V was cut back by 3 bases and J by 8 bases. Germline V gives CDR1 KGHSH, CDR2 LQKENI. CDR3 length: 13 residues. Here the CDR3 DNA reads TGTGCCAGCTCACCCGACGGGGGGATTACGCAGTATTTT. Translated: CASSPDGGITQYF.

The DNA of the CDR3 is TGTGCCAGCAGTTACGGCAGGGGCTATGAAAAACTGTTTTTT. Protein: CASSYGRGYEKLFF. The chain carries TRBV6-2 or TRBV6-3 and TRBJ1-4; the D gene is possibly TRBD1 (6 bases). Germline CDR1 and CDR2: MNHEY and SVGEGT. The CDR3 spans 14 residues. Trimming left V 2 bases short and J 6 bases short, with 10 bases between.

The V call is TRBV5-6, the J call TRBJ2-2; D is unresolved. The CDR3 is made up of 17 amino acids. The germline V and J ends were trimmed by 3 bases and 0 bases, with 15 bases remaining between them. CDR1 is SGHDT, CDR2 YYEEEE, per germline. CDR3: CASSSVATSPNTGELFF. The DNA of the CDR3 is TGTGCCAGCAGCTCGGTCGCAACGTCTCCGAACACCGGGGAGCTGTTTTTT.

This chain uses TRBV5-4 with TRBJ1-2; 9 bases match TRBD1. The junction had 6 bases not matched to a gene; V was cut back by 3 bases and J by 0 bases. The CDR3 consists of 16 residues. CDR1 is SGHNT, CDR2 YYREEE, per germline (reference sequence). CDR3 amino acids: CASSSLTGGANYGYTF. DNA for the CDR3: TGTGCCAGCAGCTCCCTGACAGGGGGGGCTAACTATGGCTACACCTTC.

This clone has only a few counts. CDR3 residues: CASSPRHDYQPQHF. For the CDR3, the DNA is TGTGCCAGCTCACCACGTCATGACTATCAGCCCCAGCATTTT. The genes are TRBV18 and TRBJ1-5; D is ambiguous. The germline V gene encodes CDR1 KGHSH and CDR2 LQKENI. CDR3 length: 14 amino acids. Trimming left V 1 base short and J 5 bases short, with 9 bases between.

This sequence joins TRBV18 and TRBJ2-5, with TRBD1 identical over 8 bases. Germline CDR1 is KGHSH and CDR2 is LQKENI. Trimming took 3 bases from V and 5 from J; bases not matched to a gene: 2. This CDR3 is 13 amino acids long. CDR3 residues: CASSPQGAETQYF. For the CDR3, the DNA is TGTGCCAGCTCACCCCAGGGGGCGGAGACCCAGTACTTC.

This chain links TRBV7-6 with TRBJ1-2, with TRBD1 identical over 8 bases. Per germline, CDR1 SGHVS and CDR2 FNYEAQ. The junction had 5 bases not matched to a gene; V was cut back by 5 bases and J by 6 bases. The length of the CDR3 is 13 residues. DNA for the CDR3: TGTGCCAGCAGCCCCCGACAGGGGCATGGCTACACCTTC. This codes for CASSPRQGHGYTF.

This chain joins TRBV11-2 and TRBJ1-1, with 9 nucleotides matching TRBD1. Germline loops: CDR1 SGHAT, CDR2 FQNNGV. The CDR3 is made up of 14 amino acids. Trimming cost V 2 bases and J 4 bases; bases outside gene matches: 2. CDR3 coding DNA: TGTGCCAGCAGCTTACTACAGGGGGCCACTGAAGCTTTCTTT. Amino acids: CASSLLQGATEAFF.

CDR3 sequence reads: CASSPQVGRANEKLFF. CDR3 coding DNA: TGTGCCAGCTCACCACAGGTCGGCAGGGCTAATGAAAAACTGTTTTTT. The chain uses TRBV18 and TRBJ1-4, with D perhaps matching TRBD1 (5 bases). Germline loops: CDR1 KGHSH, CDR2 LQKENI. Trimming took off 1 base at V and 3 bases at J, with 12 bases between the two ends. The CDR3 has 16 amino acids.

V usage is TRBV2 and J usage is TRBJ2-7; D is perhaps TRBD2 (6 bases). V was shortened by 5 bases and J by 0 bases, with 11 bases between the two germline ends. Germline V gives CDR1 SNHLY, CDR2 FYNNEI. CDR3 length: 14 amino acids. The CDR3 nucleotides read TGTGCCAGCAGTTCTCAGGGAGGCTCCTACGAGCAGTACTTC. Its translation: CASSSQGGSYEQYF.

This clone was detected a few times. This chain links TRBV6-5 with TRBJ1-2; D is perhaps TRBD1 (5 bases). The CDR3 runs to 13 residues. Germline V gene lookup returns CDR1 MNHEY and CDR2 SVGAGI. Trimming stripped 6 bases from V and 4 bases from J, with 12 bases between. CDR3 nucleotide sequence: TGTGCCAGCAGCCTCCGGAGGGGCTATGGCTACACCTTC. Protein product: CASSLRRGYGYTF.

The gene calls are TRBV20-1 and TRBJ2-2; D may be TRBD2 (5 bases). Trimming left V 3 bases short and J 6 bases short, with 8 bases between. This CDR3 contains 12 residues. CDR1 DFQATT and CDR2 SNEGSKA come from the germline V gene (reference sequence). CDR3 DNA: TGCAGTGCTAGTCACGGGGCCGGGGAGCTGTTTTTT. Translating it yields CSASHGAGELFF.

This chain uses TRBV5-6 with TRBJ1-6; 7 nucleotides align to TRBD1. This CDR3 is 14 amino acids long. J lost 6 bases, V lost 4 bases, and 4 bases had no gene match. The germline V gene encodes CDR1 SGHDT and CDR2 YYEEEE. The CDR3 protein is CASSEGQFNSPLHF. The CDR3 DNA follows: TGTGCCAGCAGCGAGGGACAGTTTAATTCACCCCTCCACTTT.

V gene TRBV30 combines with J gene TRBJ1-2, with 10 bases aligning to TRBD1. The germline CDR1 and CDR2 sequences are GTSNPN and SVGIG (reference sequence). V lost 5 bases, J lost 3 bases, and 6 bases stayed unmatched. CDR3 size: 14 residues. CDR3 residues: CAWGRTGGDYGYTF. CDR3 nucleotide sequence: TGTGCCTGGGGGCGGACAGGGGGTGACTATGGCTACACCTTC. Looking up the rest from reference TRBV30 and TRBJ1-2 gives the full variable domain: SQTIHQWPATLVQPVGSPLSLECTVEGTSNPNLYWYRQAAGRGLQLLFYSVGIGQISSEVPQNLSASRPQDRQFILSSKKLLLSDSGFYLCAWGRTGGDYGYTFGSGTRLTVV.

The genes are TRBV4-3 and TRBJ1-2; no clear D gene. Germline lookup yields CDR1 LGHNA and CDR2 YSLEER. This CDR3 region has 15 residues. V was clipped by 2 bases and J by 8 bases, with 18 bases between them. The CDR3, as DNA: TGCGCCAGCAGCCAACCGGGATTGGCAGGAGGAGGCTACACCTTC. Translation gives CASSQPGLAGGGYTF.

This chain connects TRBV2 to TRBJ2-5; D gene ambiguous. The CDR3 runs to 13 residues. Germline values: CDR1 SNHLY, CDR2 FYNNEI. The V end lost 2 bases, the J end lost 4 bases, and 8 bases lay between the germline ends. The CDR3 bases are TGTGCCAGCAGTGAATTGTCTCGAGAGACCCAGTACTTC. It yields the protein CASSELSRETQYF.

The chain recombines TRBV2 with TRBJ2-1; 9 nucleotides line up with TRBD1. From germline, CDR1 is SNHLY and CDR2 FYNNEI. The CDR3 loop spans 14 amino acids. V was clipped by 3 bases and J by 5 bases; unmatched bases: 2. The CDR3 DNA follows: TGTGCCAGCAGTGATGGGACAGGGAACAATGAGCAGTTCTTC. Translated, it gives CASSDGTGNNEQFF.

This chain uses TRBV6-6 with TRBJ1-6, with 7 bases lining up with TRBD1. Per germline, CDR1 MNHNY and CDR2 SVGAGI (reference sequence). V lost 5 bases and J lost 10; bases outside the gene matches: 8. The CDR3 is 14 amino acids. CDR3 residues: CASSTGVSQSPLHF. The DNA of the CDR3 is TGTGCCAGCAGTACAGGGGTTTCCCAATCACCCCTCCACTTT.

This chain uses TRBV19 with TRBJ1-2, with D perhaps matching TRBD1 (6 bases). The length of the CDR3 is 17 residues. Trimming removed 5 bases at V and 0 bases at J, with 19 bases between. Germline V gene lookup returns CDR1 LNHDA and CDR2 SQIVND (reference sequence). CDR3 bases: TGTGCCAGTAGTCGATCCACAGGGAATAGGGCTAACTATGGCTACACCTTC. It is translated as CASSRSTGNRANYGYTF.

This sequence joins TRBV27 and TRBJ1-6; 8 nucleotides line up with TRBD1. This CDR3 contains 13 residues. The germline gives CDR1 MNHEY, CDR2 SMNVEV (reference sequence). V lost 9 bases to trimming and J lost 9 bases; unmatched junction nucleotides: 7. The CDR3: CASGGQGGSPLHF. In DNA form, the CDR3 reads TGTGCCAGTGGAGGACAGGGTGGTTCACCCCTCCACTTT.

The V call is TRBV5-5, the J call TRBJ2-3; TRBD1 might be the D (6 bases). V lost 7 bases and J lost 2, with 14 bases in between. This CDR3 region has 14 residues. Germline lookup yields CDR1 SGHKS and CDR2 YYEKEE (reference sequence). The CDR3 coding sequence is TGTGCCAGCCAAGACCAGGGGATCACAGATACGCAGTATTTT. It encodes CASQDQGITDTQYF.

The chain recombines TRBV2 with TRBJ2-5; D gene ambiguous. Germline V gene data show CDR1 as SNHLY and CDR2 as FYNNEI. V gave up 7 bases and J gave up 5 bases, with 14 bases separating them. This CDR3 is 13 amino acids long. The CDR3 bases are TGTGCCAGCAAGAAGGAAGTCGGGGAGACCCAGTACTTC. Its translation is CASKKEVGETQYF.